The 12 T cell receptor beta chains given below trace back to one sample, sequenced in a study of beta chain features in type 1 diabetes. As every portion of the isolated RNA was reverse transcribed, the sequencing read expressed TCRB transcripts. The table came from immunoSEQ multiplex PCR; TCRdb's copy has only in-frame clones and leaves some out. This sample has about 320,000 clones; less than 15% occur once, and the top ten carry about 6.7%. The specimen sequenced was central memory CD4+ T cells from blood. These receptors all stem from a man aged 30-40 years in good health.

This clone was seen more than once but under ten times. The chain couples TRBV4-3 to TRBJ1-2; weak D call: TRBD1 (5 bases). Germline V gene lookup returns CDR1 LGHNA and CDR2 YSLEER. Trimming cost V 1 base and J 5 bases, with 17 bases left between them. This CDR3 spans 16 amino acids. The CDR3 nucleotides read TGCGCCAGCAGCCAAGGAAGTCCGGGACGGAGATATGGCTACACCTTC. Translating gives CASSQGSPGRRYGYTF.

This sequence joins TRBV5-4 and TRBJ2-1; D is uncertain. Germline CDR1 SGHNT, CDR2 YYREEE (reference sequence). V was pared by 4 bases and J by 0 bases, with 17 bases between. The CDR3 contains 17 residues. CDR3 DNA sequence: TGTGCCAGCAGCACGTCGATCGCTCGAAGCTCCTACAATGAGCAGTTCTTC. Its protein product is CASSTSIARSSYNEQFF.

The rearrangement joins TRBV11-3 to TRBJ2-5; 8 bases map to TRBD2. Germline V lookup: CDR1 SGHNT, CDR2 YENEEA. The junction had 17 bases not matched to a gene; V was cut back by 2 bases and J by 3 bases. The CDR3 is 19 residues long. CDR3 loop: CASSLPRTSLSPGEETQYF. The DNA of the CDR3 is TGTGCCAGCAGCTTACCGAGGACTAGCCTCAGCCCTGGAGAAGAGACCCAGTACTTC.

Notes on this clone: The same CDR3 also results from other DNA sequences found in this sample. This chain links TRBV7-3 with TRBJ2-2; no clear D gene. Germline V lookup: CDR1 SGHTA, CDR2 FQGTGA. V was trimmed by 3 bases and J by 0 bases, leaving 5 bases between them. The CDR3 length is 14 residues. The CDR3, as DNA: TGTGCCAGCAGCTTGGCATCGAACACCGGGGAGCTGTTTTTT. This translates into CASSLASNTGELFF.

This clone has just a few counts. As DNA, the CDR3 is TGTGCCAGCAGCCTGGGGCGGACGAACACCGGGGAGCTGTTTTTT. This gives the protein CASSLGRTNTGELFF. The chain carries TRBV27 and TRBJ2-2, with a possible D match to TRBD1 (5 bases). Germline V gene lookup returns CDR1 MNHEY and CDR2 SMNVEV (reference sequence). CDR3 size: 15 residues. The germline V and J ends were trimmed by 6 bases and 0 bases, with 11 bases remaining between them.

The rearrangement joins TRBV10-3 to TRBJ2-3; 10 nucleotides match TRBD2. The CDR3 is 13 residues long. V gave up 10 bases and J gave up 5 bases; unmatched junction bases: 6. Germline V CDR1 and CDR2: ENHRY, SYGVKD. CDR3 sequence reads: CATLAGVEDTQYF. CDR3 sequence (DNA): TGTGCCACCCTAGCGGGAGTTGAAGATACGCAGTATTTT.

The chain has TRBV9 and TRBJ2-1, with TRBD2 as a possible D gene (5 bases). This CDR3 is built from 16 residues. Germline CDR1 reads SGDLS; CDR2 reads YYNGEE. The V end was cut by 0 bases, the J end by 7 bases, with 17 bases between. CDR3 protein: CASSVGTGRSGNEQFF. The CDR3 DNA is TGTGCCAGCAGCGTAGGAACGGGAAGGTCGGGGAATGAGCAGTTCTTC.

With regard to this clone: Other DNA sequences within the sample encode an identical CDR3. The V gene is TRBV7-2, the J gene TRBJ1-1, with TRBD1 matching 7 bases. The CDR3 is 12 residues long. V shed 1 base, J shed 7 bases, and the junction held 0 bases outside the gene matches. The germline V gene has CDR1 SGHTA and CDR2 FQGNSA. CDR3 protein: CASSLGQGEAFF. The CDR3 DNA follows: TGTGCCAGCAGCTTAGGACAGGGTGAAGCTTTCTTT.

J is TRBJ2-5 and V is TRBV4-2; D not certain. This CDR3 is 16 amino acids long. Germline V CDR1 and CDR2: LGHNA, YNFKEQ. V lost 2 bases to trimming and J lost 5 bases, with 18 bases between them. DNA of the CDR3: TGTGCCAGCAGCCAAACCCTCAACCCCCCGCAGGAGACCCAGTACTTC. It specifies CASSQTLNPPQETQYF.

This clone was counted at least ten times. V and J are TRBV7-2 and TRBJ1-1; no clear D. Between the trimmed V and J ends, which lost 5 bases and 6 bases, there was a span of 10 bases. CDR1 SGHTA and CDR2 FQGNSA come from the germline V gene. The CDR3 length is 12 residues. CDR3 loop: CASSTNMAEAFF. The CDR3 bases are TGTGCCAGCAGCACAAACATGGCTGAAGCTTTCTTT.

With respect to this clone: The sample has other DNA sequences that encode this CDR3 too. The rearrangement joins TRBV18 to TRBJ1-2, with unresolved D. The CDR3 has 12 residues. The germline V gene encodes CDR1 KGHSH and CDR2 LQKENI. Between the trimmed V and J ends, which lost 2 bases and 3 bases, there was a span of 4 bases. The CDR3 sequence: CASSPGDYGYTF. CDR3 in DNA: TGTGCCAGCTCACCAGGGGACTATGGCTACACCTTC.

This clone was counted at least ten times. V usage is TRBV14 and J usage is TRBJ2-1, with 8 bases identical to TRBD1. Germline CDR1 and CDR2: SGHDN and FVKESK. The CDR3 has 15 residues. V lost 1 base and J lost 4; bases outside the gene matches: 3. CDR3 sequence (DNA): TGTGCCAGCAGCCAAGTTCAGGGGGCTTACAATGAGCAGTTCTTC. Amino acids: CASSQVQGAYNEQFF.